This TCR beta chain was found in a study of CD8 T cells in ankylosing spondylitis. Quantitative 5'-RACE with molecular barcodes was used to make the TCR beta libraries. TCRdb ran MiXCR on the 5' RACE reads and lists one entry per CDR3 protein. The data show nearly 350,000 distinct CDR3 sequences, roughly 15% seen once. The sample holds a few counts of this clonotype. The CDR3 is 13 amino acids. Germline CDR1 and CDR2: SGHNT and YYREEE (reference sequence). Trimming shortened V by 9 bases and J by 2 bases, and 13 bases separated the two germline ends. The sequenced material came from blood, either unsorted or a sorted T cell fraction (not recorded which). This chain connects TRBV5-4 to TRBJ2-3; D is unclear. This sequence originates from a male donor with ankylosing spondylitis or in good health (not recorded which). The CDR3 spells CAMRTGFTDTQYF. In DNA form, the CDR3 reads TGTGCCATGCGGACGGGCTTCACAGATACGCAGTATTTT.